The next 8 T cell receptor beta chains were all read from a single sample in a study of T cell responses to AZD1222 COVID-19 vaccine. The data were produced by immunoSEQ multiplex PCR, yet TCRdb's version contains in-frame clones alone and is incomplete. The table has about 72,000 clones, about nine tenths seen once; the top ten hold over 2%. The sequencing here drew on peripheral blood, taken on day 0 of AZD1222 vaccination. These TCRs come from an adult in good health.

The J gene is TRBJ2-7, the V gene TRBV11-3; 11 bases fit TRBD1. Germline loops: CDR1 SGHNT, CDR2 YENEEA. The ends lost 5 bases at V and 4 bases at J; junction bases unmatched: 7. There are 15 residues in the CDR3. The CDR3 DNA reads TGTGCCAGCAGCCCAAGGACAGGGGGCGGGTACGAGCAGTACTTC. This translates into CASSPRTGGGYEQYF.

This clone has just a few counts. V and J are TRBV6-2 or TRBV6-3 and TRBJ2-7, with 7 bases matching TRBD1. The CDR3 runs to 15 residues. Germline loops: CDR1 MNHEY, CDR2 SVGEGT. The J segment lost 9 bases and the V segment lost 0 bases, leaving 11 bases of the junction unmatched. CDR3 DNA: TGTGCCAGCAGTTACTCTGGGACAGACGGTACCGGGCAGTACTTC. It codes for CASSYSGTDGTGQYF.

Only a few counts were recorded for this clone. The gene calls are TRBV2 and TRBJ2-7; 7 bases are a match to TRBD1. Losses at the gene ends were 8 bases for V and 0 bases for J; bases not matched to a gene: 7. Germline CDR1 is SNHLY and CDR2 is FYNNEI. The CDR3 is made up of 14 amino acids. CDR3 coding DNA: TGTGCCAGCTCTGGACAGGAGAGCTCCTACGAGCAGTACTTC. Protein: CASSGQESSYEQYF.

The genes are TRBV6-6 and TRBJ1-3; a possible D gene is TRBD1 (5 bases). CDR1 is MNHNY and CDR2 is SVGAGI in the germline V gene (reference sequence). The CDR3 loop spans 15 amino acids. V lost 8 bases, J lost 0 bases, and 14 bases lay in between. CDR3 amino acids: CASGTPAASGNTIYF. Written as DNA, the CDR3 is TGTGCCAGCGGGACCCCAGCGGCCTCTGGAAACACCATATATTTT.

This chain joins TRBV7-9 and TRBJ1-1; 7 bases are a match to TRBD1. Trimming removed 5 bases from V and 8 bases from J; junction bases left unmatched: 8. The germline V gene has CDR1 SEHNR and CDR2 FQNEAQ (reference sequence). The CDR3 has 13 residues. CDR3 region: CASSRGTDKEAFF. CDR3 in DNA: TGTGCCAGCAGCCGAGGGACAGACAAGGAAGCTTTCTTT.

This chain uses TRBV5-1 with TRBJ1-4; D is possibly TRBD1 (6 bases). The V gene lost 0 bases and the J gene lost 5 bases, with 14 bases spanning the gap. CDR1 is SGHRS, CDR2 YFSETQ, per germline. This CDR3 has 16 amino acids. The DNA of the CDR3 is TGCGCCAGCAGCTTGGAGATTGGAGGACAGAATGAAAAACTGTTTTTT. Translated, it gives CASSLEIGGQNEKLFF. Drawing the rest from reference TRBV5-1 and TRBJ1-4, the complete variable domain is KAGVTQTPRYLIKTRGQQVTLSCSPISGHRSVSWYQQTPGQGLQFLFEYFSETQRNKGNFPGRFSGRQFSNSRSEMNVSTLELGDSALYLCASSLEIGGQNEKLFFGSGTQLSVL.

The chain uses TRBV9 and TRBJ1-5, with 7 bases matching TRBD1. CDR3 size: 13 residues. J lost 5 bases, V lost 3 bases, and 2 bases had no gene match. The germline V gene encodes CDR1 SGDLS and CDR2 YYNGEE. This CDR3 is CASSAGQYQPQHF. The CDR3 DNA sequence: TGTGCCAGCAGCGCGGGACAGTATCAGCCCCAGCATTTT.

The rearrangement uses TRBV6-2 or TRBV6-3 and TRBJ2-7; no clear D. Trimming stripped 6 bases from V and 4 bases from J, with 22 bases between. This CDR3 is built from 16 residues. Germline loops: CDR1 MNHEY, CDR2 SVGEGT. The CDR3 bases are TGTGCCAGCAGCCCACCGCTCGAGACACCTAAATACGAGCAGTACTTC. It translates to CASSPPLETPKYEQYF.